This entry lists 17 T cell receptor beta chains sequenced from one sample in a study of shared clonotypes between healthy human individuals. Data came from immunoSEQ multiplex PCR; TCRdb stores just in-frame clones and leaves some out. The sample records 2,100,000 or so clones, nearly 97% being singletons. Specimen: naive CD4+ T cells sorted from blood. Subset noted: CD45RA+ positively selected. The receptors here all came from a man aged 18 to 30 in good health.

V and J are TRBV2 and TRBJ2-7, with 7 bases lining up with TRBD2. Losses at the gene ends were 6 bases for V and 3 bases for J; bases not matched to a gene: 5. The CDR3 sequence is 13 residues long. Germline assignment: CDR1 SNHLY and CDR2 FYNNEI. CDR3 DNA sequence: TGTGCCAGCAGCGTTAGCGGGTACTACGAGCAGTACTTC. Its translation: CASSVSGYYEQYF.

As regards this clone: Other nucleotide sequences from this sample produce the same CDR3. J is TRBJ2-5 and V is TRBV4-1; TRBD1 agrees at 9 bases. CDR1 is MGHRA, CDR2 YSYEKL, per germline. With 5 bases clipped from V and 4 bases from J, the junction kept 5 bases outside the gene matches. The CDR3 sequence is 14 residues long. The CDR3: CASSTGGVGETQYF. The CDR3 nucleotides read TGCGCCAGCAGCACAGGGGGCGTTGGAGAGACCCAGTACTTC.

For the CDR3, the DNA is TGTGCCAGCAGCTTTGGACAGGGTATTACGAATGGCTACACCTTC. It codes for CASSFGQGITNGYTF. The chain joins TRBV7-9 to TRBJ1-2, with 8 bases aligning to TRBD1. With 3 bases clipped from V and 6 bases from J, the junction kept 9 bases outside the gene matches. Germline V gene data show CDR1 as SEHNR and CDR2 as FQNEAQ (reference sequence). The CDR3 consists of 15 residues.

The chain carries TRBV5-1 and TRBJ1-4, with TRBD1 identical over 9 bases. V was pared by 7 bases and J by 6 bases, with 7 bases of the junction left unmatched. The CDR3 sequence is 14 residues long. CDR1 SGHRS and CDR2 YFSETQ come from the germline V gene. The CDR3 is CASQAGQGHEKLFF. The DNA for the CDR3 is TGCGCCAGCCAAGCGGGACAGGGTCATGAAAAACTGTTTTTT. Full variable domain (outside the CDR3, taken from reference TRBV5-1 and TRBJ1-4): KAGVTQTPRYLIKTRGQQVTLSCSPISGHRSVSWYQQTPGQGLQFLFEYFSETQRNKGNFPGRFSGRQFSNSRSEMNVSTLELGDSALYLCASQAGQGHEKLFFGSGTQLSVL.

Here the CDR3 reads CASSLTWGGDGYTF. The CDR3 bases are TGTGCCAGCAGTTTAACGTGGGGGGGAGATGGCTACACCTTC. This chain uses TRBV27 with TRBJ1-2; possible D gene TRBD1, 5 bases. Germline lookup yields CDR1 MNHEY and CDR2 SMNVEV (reference sequence). The CDR3 is 14 amino acids. Trimming took 2 bases from V and 6 from J, leaving 13 bases between them.

This sequence joins TRBV19 and TRBJ2-2; 10 nucleotides line up with TRBD2. Germline V gene lookup returns CDR1 LNHDA and CDR2 SQIVND (reference sequence). The CDR3 extends over 14 amino acids. The J segment lost 2 bases and the V segment lost 10 bases, leaving 4 bases of the junction unmatched. Here the CDR3 DNA reads TGTGCCACTAGCGGGGGACTCAACACCGGGGAGCTGTTTTTT. This encodes CATSGGLNTGELFF.

V and J are TRBV5-8 and TRBJ2-5; maybe TRBD1 (5 bases). Germline CDR1 reads SGHTS; CDR2 reads YDEGEE. This CDR3 is built from 12 residues. V lost 4 bases and J lost 1, with 5 bases in between. As DNA, the CDR3 is TGTGCCAGCAGCGGGGCCCAAGAGACCCAGTACTTC. Translated: CASSGAQETQYF.

The chain is built from TRBV12-5 and TRBJ2-3; D is possibly TRBD2 (5 bases). V was pared by 4 bases and J by 1 base, with 9 bases between. CDR1 is LGHNT, CDR2 FRNRAP, per germline. The CDR3 sequence is 14 residues long. CDR3 protein: CASGYLRGTDTQYF. In DNA, the CDR3 is TGTGCTAGTGGTTATCTGCGGGGCACAGATACGCAGTATTTT.

The chain couples TRBV27 to TRBJ2-5; 13 nucleotides agree with TRBD2. The CDR3 is made up of 17 amino acids. V lost 5 bases, J lost 0 bases, and 6 bases stayed unmatched. Germline V gene lookup returns CDR1 MNHEY and CDR2 SMNVEV (reference sequence). This CDR3 is CASSPRLAGGNQETQYF. The DNA of the CDR3 is TGTGCCAGCAGTCCAAGACTAGCGGGGGGCAACCAAGAGACCCAGTACTTC.

This clone has a handful of counts. The V and J genes are TRBV6-6 and TRBJ2-3; D is unresolved. Looked up from germline, CDR1 is MNHNY and CDR2 is SVGAGI (reference sequence). V dropped 2 bases and J dropped 0 bases, with 6 bases sitting between them. The CDR3 runs 14 residues. CDR3 in DNA: TGTGCCAGCAGTTACCCTACTAGCACAGATACGCAGTATTTT. Translating it yields CASSYPTSTDTQYF.

The genes are TRBV6-5 and TRBJ1-1; TRBD1 is a possible D gene (5 bases). Per the germline V gene, CDR1 is MNHEY and CDR2 is SVGAGI. V was cut by 5 bases and J by 9 bases, with 10 bases left in between. This CDR3 has 11 amino acids. CDR3 in amino acids: CASSQGSKAFF. The CDR3 region has the DNA TGTGCCAGCAGTCAGGGTTCGAAAGCTTTCTTT.

The chain is built from TRBV4-1 and TRBJ2-1; 8 bases are a match to TRBD1. Trimming at V came to 4 bases and at J to 8 bases, leaving 13 bases not matched to a gene. The CDR3 totals 16 residues. CDR1 is MGHRA and CDR2 is YSYEKL in the germline V gene. The chain's CDR3 is CASSPVGQGADDEQFF. In DNA form, the CDR3 reads TGCGCCAGCAGCCCCGTTGGACAGGGCGCTGACGATGAGCAGTTCTTC.

The chain is built from TRBV5-1 and TRBJ2-5, with 11 bases fitting TRBD2. The DNA end favors TRBJ2-7, so the J call may be wrong. The CDR3 loop spans 21 amino acids. Germline CDR1 reads SGHRS; CDR2 reads YFSETQ. Written as DNA, the CDR3 is TGCGCCAGCAGCTTGGCGCAGCTCGGAACTAGCGGGAGAGCGAGCTCCTACGAGCAGTACTTC. Protein: CASSLAQLGTSGRASSYEQYF.

The chain has TRBV6-5 and TRBJ1-3; TRBD1 agrees at 12 bases. This CDR3 contains 15 residues. CDR1 and CDR2 (germline): MNHEY, SVGAGI. Trimming removed 5 bases from V and 4 bases from J; junction bases left unmatched: 3. The CDR3 region has the DNA TGTGCCAGCAGTGGGACAGGGGGCTCGGGAAACACCATATATTTT. It translates to CASSGTGGSGNTIYF.

In this sample, this clone turned up once. The chain employs TRBV19 and TRBJ2-7; D might be TRBD2 (6 bases). The CDR3 loop spans 12 amino acids. From germline, CDR1 is LNHDA and CDR2 SQIVND (reference sequence). Trimming took off 1 base at V and 6 bases at J, with 7 bases between the two ends. The CDR3, as DNA: TGTGCCAGTAGTATAGGGAGGGGCGAGCAGTACTTC. Translation gives CASSIGRGEQYF.

The rearrangement links TRBV6-6 to TRBJ2-1; 12 nucleotides align to TRBD2. Unmatched junction bases numbered 7, after V lost 7 bases and J lost 6 bases. Germline V gene data show CDR1 as MNHNY and CDR2 as SVGAGI (reference sequence). CDR3 size: 15 residues. The CDR3 loop reads CASTRLAGVVNEQFF. The CDR3 DNA follows: TGTGCCAGCACCCGACTAGCGGGAGTAGTCAATGAGCAGTTCTTC.

The V gene is TRBV19, the J gene TRBJ1-5, with D perhaps matching TRBD1 (5 bases). CDR1 LNHDA and CDR2 SQIVND come from the germline V gene (reference sequence). The CDR3 contains 15 residues. Deletions cut 3 bases from V and 3 bases from J, with 12 bases between. The CDR3 protein is CASSISVTVNQPQHF. The CDR3 DNA reads TGTGCCAGTAGTATCTCCGTGACAGTCAATCAGCCCCAGCATTTT.